This T cell receptor beta chain was found in a study of OX40 agonist ivuxolimab in advanced cancers. Study-level background: Clinicians treated patients with ivuxolimab, an agonistic anti-OX40 (CD134) antibody. Prior checkpoint blockade (anti-PD-1, anti-PD-L1 or anti-CTLA-4) was permitted; 35% to 50% had it.

Sequencing was performed with immunoSEQ multiplex PCR; in TCRdb, only in-frame clones are kept and a portion is missing. This sample carries under 95,000 clones, around 84% of them seen once, and the ten largest clones take around 2.9%. On cycle 4 day 1 and cycle 7 day 1, as well as at baseline, blood was sampled. With 1 base clipped from V and 1 base from J, the junction kept 5 bases outside the gene matches. This CDR3 spans 16 amino acids. CDR1 and CDR2 (germline): SGHAT, FQNNGV. This chain joins TRBV11-2 and TRBJ1-1; TRBD1 agrees at 8 bases. The sequenced sample was CD4+ or CD8+ T cells sorted from blood, obtained in a trial of the OX40 agonist ivuxolimab. This TCR was recovered from an adult with an advanced solid tumor such as melanoma, head and neck, liver or kidney cancer. CDR3 DNA: TGTGCCAGCAGCTTAGTAATTGGGACAGGGAACACTGAAGCTTTCTTT. It encodes CASSLVIGTGNTEAFF.